These 30 T cell receptor beta chains came from one sample sequenced in a study of cytotoxic CD8 clonotypes in ibrutinib-treated CLL. TCRdb's table, derived via immunoSEQ multiplex PCR, lists solely in-frame clones and lacks some. This sample has under 200,000 clones; roughly four fifths occur once, and the top ten carry roughly 2%. The source was PBMCs, collected after 12 months of ibrutinib treatment. These TCRs come from a human donor with chronic lymphocytic leukemia.

The V and J genes are TRBV19 and TRBJ2-1; TRBD1 agrees at 8 bases. V dropped 5 bases and J dropped 4; count of bases not matched to a gene: 16. Germline-derived CDR1 and CDR2 are LNHDA and SQIVND (reference sequence). The CDR3 covers 18 residues. CDR3 in DNA: TGTGCCAGTAGTGCCCACCGCGGACAGGGTCTCCGTTACAATGAGCAGTTCTTC. Protein sequence: CASSAHRGQGLRYNEQFF.

The chain carries TRBV28 and TRBJ2-6, with TRBD1 matching 9 bases. The germline gives CDR1 MDHEN, CDR2 SYDVKM. The length of the CDR3 is 18 residues. Germline trimming cut 5 bases from V and 3 bases from J; bases unmatched to any gene: 11. CDR3: CASSPAGTGIGGANVLTF. For the CDR3, the DNA is TGTGCCAGCAGTCCTGCCGGGACAGGGATTGGTGGGGCCAACGTCCTGACTTTC.

V and J are TRBV7-2 and TRBJ2-1; D is uncertain. Trimming removed 8 bases at V and 4 bases at J, with 12 bases between. Germline V gives CDR1 SGHTA, CDR2 FQGNSA. The CDR3 length is 13 residues. As DNA, the CDR3 is TGTGCCAGCGCTAGTCACGGGTACAATGAGCAGTTCTTC. It yields the protein CASASHGYNEQFF.

This chain joins TRBV9 and TRBJ2-3; D ambiguous. The germline V gene encodes CDR1 SGDLS and CDR2 YYNGEE. The CDR3 has 12 residues. V was shortened by 3 bases and J by 3 bases, with 5 bases between the two germline ends. CDR3 sequence: CASSGVTDTQYF. CDR3 bases: TGTGCCAGCAGCGGAGTTACAGATACGCAGTATTTT.

In this sample, this clone turned up a few times. The chain joins TRBV29-1 to TRBJ1-2, with D possibly TRBD1 on 6 matching bases. Trimming stripped 6 bases from V and 3 bases from J, with 11 bases between. The CDR3 covers 12 residues. Germline CDR1 SQVTM, CDR2 ANQGSEA. CDR3 region: CSVPDSYYGYTF. DNA of the CDR3: TGCAGCGTCCCGGACAGTTACTATGGCTACACCTTC. The full variable domain, completed using reference TRBV29-1 and TRBJ1-2, is SAVISQKPSRDICQRGTSLTIQCQVDSQVTMMFWYRQQPGQSLTLIATANQGSEATYESGFVIDKFPISRPNLTFSTLTVSNMSPEDSSIYLCSVPDSYYGYTFGSGTRLTVV.

J is TRBJ2-7 and V is TRBV27, with 11 bases aligning to TRBD2. From germline, CDR1 is MNHEY and CDR2 SMNVEV (reference sequence). The V segment lost 6 bases and the J segment 7 bases; nucleotides outside the gene matches: 5. The CDR3 runs to 13 residues. CDR3 DNA sequence: TGTGCCAGCAGACTAGCGGGAGTGGGTGAGCAGTACTTC. Translating it yields CASRLAGVGEQYF.

The rearrangement uses TRBV6-1 and TRBJ1-2; D not resolved. The CDR3 is 13 residues long. CDR1 is MNHNS and CDR2 is SASEGT in the germline V gene. V was pared by 7 bases and J by 4 bases, with 13 bases between. In DNA, the CDR3 is TGTGCCAGCAAGGTTGAGGAGTTCTATGGCTACACCTTC. The encoded protein is CASKVEEFYGYTF.

V usage is TRBV5-8 and J usage is TRBJ2-7, with TRBD1 matching 7 bases. The germline V gene has CDR1 SGHTS and CDR2 YDEGEE. This CDR3 spans 13 amino acids. With V trimmed by 5 bases and J by 9 bases, 11 bases remained unmatched. The CDR3 bases are TGTGCCAGCAGGCAATACAGGGGCAAAAGGCAGTACTTC. Encoded protein: CASRQYRGKRQYF.

The V and J genes are TRBV5-6 and TRBJ2-2; TRBD2 matches at 9 bases. V lost 4 bases and J lost 4; bases outside the gene matches: 11. CDR3 length equals 17 residues. Germline V gene sequence: CDR1 SGHDT, CDR2 YYEEEE. The CDR3 reads CASSDPAGGPRTGELFF. For the CDR3, the DNA is TGTGCCAGCAGCGACCCGGCGGGAGGGCCTCGCACCGGGGAGCTGTTTTTT.

The CDR3 coding sequence is TGTGCCAGCAGCTTAGGGATCGCGAGCTCCTACGAGCAGTACTTC. Translation: CASSLGIASSYEQYF. V usage is TRBV11-3 and J usage is TRBJ2-7; D unresolved. V was shortened by 1 base and J by 0 bases, with 10 bases between the two germline ends. The length of the CDR3 is 15 residues. From germline, CDR1 is SGHNT and CDR2 YENEEA.

CDR3 DNA sequence: TGTGCCAGCAGTGAACTGGGTGTCTCGGCTTTCTTT. Translated: CASSELGVSAFF. This chain joins TRBV2 and TRBJ1-1; D gene unclear. V was shortened by 2 bases and J by 11 bases, with 12 bases between the two germline ends. The CDR3 is 12 amino acids. The V gene's germline CDR1 is SNHLY and CDR2 FYNNEI.

The J gene is TRBJ2-3, the V gene TRBV4-3; 9 nucleotides align to TRBD2. The junction had 7 bases not matched to a gene; V was cut back by 0 bases and J by 0 bases. Germline CDR1 LGHNA, CDR2 YSLEER. The CDR3 is made up of 18 amino acids. This CDR3 is CASSQDSPSGTSTDTQYF. CDR3 DNA sequence: TGCGCCAGCAGCCAAGATTCCCCTAGCGGGACAAGCACAGATACGCAGTATTTT.

The chain couples TRBV5-1 to TRBJ1-3; 7 nucleotides match TRBD1. This CDR3 is built from 15 residues. Per the germline V gene, CDR1 is SGHRS and CDR2 is YFSETQ. Losses at the gene ends were 3 bases for V and 2 bases for J; bases not matched to a gene: 5. The DNA of the CDR3 is TGCGCCAGCAGCTGGCAGGGGGACGCTGGAAACACCATATATTTT. It translates to CASSWQGDAGNTIYF.

The chain carries TRBV28 and TRBJ1-6, with unresolved D. The CDR3 runs 17 residues. Trimming removed 5 bases from V and 10 bases from J, with 24 bases in between. The germline CDR1 and CDR2 sequences are MDHEN and SYDVKM. CDR3 bases: TGTGCCAGCAGTCCGGGCGCCGGAGGGCGGTTGTGGTCACCCCTCCACTTT. This translates into CASSPGAGGRLWSPLHF.

The chain recombines TRBV4-3 with TRBJ1-4; D not resolved. The CDR3 totals 14 residues. V dropped 4 bases and J dropped 7 bases, with 13 bases sitting between them. Germline-derived CDR1 and CDR2 are LGHNA and YSLEER. CDR3 nucleotides: TGCGCCAGCAGCCCTAGTAGGGCCGGTGAAAAACTGTTTTTT. Protein sequence: CASSPSRAGEKLFF.

The rearrangement links TRBV18 to TRBJ1-1; the D gene is possibly TRBD1 (5 bases). V lost 1 base to trimming and J lost 5 bases, with 11 bases between them. This CDR3 is 14 amino acids long. CDR1 and CDR2 from the germline V gene are KGHSH and LQKENI. The CDR3 sequence is CASSPLGGGTEAFF. For the CDR3, the DNA is TGTGCCAGCTCACCACTGGGTGGGGGAACTGAAGCTTTCTTT. Complete variable domain (other parts from reference TRBV18 and TRBJ1-1): NAGVMQNPRHLVRRRGQEARLRCSPMKGHSHVYWYRQLPEEGLKFMVYLQKENIIDESGMPKERFSAEFPKEGPSILRIQQVVRGDSAAYFCASSPLGGGTEAFFGQGTRLTVV.

The chain recombines TRBV28 with TRBJ2-3, with 11 bases lining up with TRBD2. The ends lost 6 bases at V and 4 bases at J; junction bases unmatched: 9. Germline V gives CDR1 MDHEN, CDR2 SYDVKM. This CDR3 has 16 residues. This CDR3 is CASRATSGRGSDTQYF. For the CDR3, the DNA is TGTGCCAGCAGGGCCACTAGCGGGAGAGGTTCAGATACGCAGTATTTT.

The chain links TRBV27 to TRBJ1-1, with a possible D match to TRBD1 (6 bases). The length of the CDR3 is 14 residues. Germline CDR1 and CDR2: MNHEY and SMNVEV (reference sequence). The germline V and J ends were trimmed by 2 bases and 4 bases, with 11 bases remaining between them. The CDR3 DNA reads TGTGCCAGCAGTTTACAGGGGATAGGCACTGAAGCTTTCTTT. This sequence encodes CASSLQGIGTEAFF.

This clone was seen just once. V gene TRBV19 combines with J gene TRBJ1-1; D uncertain. The germline V gene encodes CDR1 LNHDA and CDR2 SQIVND (reference sequence). The CDR3 spans 13 residues. The V gene lost 3 bases and the J gene lost 4 bases, with 9 bases spanning the gap. CDR3 protein: CASSMFMGTEAFF. The DNA of the CDR3 is TGTGCCAGTAGTATGTTCATGGGCACTGAAGCTTTCTTT.

As for this clone: Other nucleotide sequences in the sample specify the same CDR3. J is TRBJ2-7 and V is TRBV5-1; 8 positions agree with TRBD1. The CDR3 totals 18 residues. CDR1 SGHRS and CDR2 YFSETQ come from the germline V gene. Germline trimming cut 8 bases from V and 5 bases from J; bases unmatched to any gene: 24. The DNA of the CDR3 is TGCGCCAGTAGAATAGGACAGGGTAATTCGGGGCGGATCCACGAGCAGTACTTC. This encodes CASRIGQGNSGRIHEQYF.

This clone has just a few counts. The rearrangement uses TRBV6-1 and TRBJ2-3, with 11 bases aligning to TRBD2. V shed 1 base, J shed 4 bases, and the junction held 4 bases outside the gene matches. In germline, CDR1 is MNHNS, CDR2 SASEGT. The CDR3 is made up of 16 amino acids. DNA for the CDR3: TGTGCCAGCAGTGAAGGGCTAGCGGGGGGCGCAGATACGCAGTATTTT. Its protein product is CASSEGLAGGADTQYF.

This chain links TRBV28 with TRBJ2-2, with 8 positions matching TRBD2. This CDR3 is 16 amino acids long. Losses at the gene ends were 5 bases for V and 5 bases for J; bases not matched to a gene: 10. Per the germline V gene, CDR1 is MDHEN and CDR2 is SYDVKM. CDR3 DNA: TGTGCCAGCAGTCTCCTTCCCGCTAGCGGGACCGGGGAGCTGTTTTTT. It specifies CASSLLPASGTGELFF. The variable domain in full, completed from reference TRBV28 and TRBJ2-2, reads DVKVTQSSRYLVKRTGEKVFLECVQDMDHENMFWYRQDPGLGLRLIYFSYDVKMKEKGDIPEGYSVSREKKERFSLILESASTNQTSMYLCASSLLPASGTGELFFGEGSRLTVL.

This rearrangement joins TRBV28 to TRBJ1-1; no clear D. V lost 7 bases and J lost 0, with 12 bases in between. This CDR3 spans 14 amino acids. Germline CDR1 MDHEN, CDR2 SYDVKM. The CDR3 nucleotides are TGTGCCAGCACGTACGGGCTGGTGAACACTGAAGCTTTCTTT. Protein: CASTYGLVNTEAFF.

In nucleotides, the CDR3 is TGTGCCAGCAGACTTGACAGGTCTCTGACTGAAGCTTTCTTT. Protein: CASRLDRSLTEAFF. V is TRBV27 and J is TRBJ1-1, with D possibly being TRBD1 (6 bases). Germline assignment: CDR1 MNHEY and CDR2 SMNVEV (reference sequence). Trimming left V 6 bases short and J 5 bases short, with 16 bases between. There are 14 residues in the CDR3.

The chain has TRBV18 and TRBJ2-7; TRBD2 aligns across 11 bases. This CDR3 is 15 amino acids long. The germline CDR1 and CDR2 sequences are KGHSH and LQKENI. Trimming at V came to 2 bases and at J to 7 bases, leaving 7 bases not matched to a gene. The chain's CDR3 is CASSPSLAGGGEQYF. The CDR3 DNA reads TGTGCCAGCTCACCAAGCCTAGCGGGAGGAGGTGAGCAGTACTTC.

In its sample, this clone was seen a few times. V gene TRBV2 combines with J gene TRBJ1-2; 10 bases align to TRBD1. The CDR3 sequence is 15 residues long. V lost 1 base, J lost 4 bases, and 3 bases stayed unmatched. The germline gives CDR1 SNHLY, CDR2 FYNNEI. The CDR3 DNA reads as TGTGCCAGCAGTGAAGGGGGACAGGGGAGCTATGGCTACACCTTC. Protein sequence: CASSEGGQGSYGYTF.

J is TRBJ1-1 and V is TRBV6-5; a possible D gene is TRBD1 (5 bases). Germline V gives CDR1 MNHEY, CDR2 SVGAGI. V was pared by 8 bases and J by 0 bases, with 10 bases between. The CDR3 runs to 13 residues. Here the CDR3 DNA reads TGTGCCAGCGGGGAGGGGCTGAACACTGAAGCTTTCTTT. Residues: CASGEGLNTEAFF.

This clone has only a few counts. This chain uses TRBV28 with TRBJ1-5; 7 bases are a match to TRBD1. CDR1 and CDR2 (germline): MDHEN, SYDVKM. J gave up 6 bases and V 8 bases, and 10 bases lay outside the gene matches. This CDR3 has 14 residues. The CDR3 reads CASREGAQGQPQHF. Here the CDR3 DNA reads TGTGCCAGCCGGGAGGGGGCCCAAGGTCAGCCCCAGCATTTT.

The rearrangement uses TRBV19 and TRBJ1-4; D remains unclear. Trimming stripped 6 bases from V and 8 bases from J, with 16 bases between. This CDR3 is 14 amino acids long. Germline V gene data show CDR1 as LNHDA and CDR2 as SQIVND (reference sequence). This CDR3 reads CASRGVQQREKLFF. In DNA, the CDR3 is TGTGCCAGTAGAGGAGTACAGCAGAGGGAAAAACTGTTTTTT.

The rearrangement joins TRBV28 to TRBJ1-5, with 9 bases aligning to TRBD1. With V trimmed by 6 bases and J by 8 bases, 8 bases remained unmatched. The CDR3 loop spans 14 amino acids. Per the germline V gene, CDR1 is MDHEN and CDR2 is SYDVKM. Here the CDR3 reads CASSLLDRGEPQHF. Here the CDR3 DNA reads TGTGCCAGCAGCCTCCTTGACAGGGGGGAGCCCCAGCATTTT.